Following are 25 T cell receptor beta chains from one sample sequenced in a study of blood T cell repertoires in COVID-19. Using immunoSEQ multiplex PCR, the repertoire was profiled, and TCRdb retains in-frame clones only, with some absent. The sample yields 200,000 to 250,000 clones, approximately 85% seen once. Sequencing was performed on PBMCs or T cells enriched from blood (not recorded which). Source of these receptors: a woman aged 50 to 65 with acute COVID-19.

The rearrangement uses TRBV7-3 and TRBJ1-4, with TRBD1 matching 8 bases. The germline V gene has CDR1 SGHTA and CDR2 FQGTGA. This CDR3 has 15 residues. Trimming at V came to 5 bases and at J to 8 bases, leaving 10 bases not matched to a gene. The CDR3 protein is CASSRLTGDNEKLFF. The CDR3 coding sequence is TGTGCCAGCAGCCGGTTGACAGGGGATAACGAAAAACTGTTTTTT.

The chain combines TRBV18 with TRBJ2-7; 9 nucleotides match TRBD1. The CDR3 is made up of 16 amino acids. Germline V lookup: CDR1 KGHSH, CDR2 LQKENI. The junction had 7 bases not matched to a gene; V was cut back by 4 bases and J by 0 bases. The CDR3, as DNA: TGTGCCAGCTCACAACGCCGGGACAGGGTCTCCTACGAGCAGTACTTC. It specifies CASSQRRDRVSYEQYF. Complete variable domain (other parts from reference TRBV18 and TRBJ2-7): NAGVMQNPRHLVRRRGQEARLRCSPMKGHSHVYWYRQLPEEGLKFMVYLQKENIIDESGMPKERFSAEFPKEGPSILRIQQVVRGDSAAYFCASSQRRDRVSYEQYFGPGTRLTVT.

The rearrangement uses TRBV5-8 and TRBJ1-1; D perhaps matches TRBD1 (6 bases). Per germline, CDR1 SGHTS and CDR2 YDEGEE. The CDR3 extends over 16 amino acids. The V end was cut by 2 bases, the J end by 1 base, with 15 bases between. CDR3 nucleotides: TGTGCCAGCAGCTTTCGGTTCAGGGGCCGGAACACTGAAGCTTTCTTT. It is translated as CASSFRFRGRNTEAFF.

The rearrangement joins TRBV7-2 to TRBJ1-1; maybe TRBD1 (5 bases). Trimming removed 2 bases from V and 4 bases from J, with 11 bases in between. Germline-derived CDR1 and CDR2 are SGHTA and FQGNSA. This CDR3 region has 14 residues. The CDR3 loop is CASSLMGGSTEAFF. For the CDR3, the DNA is TGTGCCAGCAGCTTAATGGGGGGGAGCACTGAAGCTTTCTTT.

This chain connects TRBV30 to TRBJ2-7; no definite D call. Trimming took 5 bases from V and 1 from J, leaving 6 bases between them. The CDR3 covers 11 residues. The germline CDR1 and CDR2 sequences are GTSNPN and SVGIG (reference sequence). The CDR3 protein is CAWQASYEQYF. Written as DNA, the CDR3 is TGTGCCTGGCAAGCATCCTACGAGCAGTACTTC. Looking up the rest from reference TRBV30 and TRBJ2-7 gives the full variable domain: SQTIHQWPATLVQPVGSPLSLECTVEGTSNPNLYWYRQAAGRGLQLLFYSVGIGQISSEVPQNLSASRPQDRQFILSSKKLLLSDSGFYLCAWQASYEQYFGPGTRLTVT.

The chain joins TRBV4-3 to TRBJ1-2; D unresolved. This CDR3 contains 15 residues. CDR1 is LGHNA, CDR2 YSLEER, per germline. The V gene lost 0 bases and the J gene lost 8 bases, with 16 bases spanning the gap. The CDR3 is CASSQDASGSSGYTF. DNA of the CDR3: TGCGCCAGCAGCCAAGATGCGTCGGGGAGCTCCGGCTACACCTTC.

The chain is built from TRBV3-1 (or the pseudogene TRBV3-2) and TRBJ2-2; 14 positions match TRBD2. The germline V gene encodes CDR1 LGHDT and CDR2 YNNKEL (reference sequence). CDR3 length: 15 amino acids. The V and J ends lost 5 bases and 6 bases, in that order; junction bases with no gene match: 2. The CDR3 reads CASSLTSGGAGELFF. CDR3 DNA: TGTGCCAGCAGCTTGACTAGCGGGGGGGCCGGGGAGCTGTTTTTT.

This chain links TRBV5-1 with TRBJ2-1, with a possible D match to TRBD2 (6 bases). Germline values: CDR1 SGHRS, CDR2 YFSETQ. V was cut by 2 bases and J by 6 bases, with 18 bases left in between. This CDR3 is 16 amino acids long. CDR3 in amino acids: CASSFGSGVNSNEQFF. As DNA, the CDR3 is TGCGCCAGCAGCTTCGGGTCGGGGGTTAATAGCAATGAGCAGTTCTTC.

The CDR3 is CAIGTGEIRPQHF. CDR3 DNA: TGTGCCATCGGGACAGGGGAAATCCGGCCCCAGCATTTT. The rearrangement links TRBV10-3 to TRBJ1-5; 10 positions agree with TRBD1. The germline V gene has CDR1 ENHRY and CDR2 SYGVKD. J lost 9 bases, V lost 8 bases, and 7 bases had no gene match. The length of the CDR3 is 13 residues.

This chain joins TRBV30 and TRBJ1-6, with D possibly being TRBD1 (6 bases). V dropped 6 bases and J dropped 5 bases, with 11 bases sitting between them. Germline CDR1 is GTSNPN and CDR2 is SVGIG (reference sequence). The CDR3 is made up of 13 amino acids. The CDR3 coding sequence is TGTGCCTGCCGACAGGATAATAATTCACCCCTCCACTTT. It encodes CACRQDNNSPLHF.

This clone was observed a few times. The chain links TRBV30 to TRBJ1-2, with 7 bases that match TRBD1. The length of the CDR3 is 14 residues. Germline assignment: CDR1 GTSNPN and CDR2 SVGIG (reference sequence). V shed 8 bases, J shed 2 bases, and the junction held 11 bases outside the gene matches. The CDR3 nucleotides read TGTGCCGGTAAAAGACAGGGAACAAACTATGGCTACACCTTC. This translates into CAGKRQGTNYGYTF. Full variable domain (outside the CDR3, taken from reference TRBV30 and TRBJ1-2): SQTIHQWPATLVQPVGSPLSLECTVEGTSNPNLYWYRQAAGRGLQLLFYSVGIGQISSEVPQNLSASRPQDRQFILSSKKLLLSDSGFYLCAGKRQGTNYGYTFGSGTRLTVV.

The CDR3 sequence is CASSLPGTGDTQYF. Written as DNA, the CDR3 is TGTGCCAGCAGTTTACCCGGGACAGGGGACACGCAGTATTTT. The chain couples TRBV27 to TRBJ2-3; 10 bases map to TRBD1. Germline V CDR1 and CDR2: MNHEY, SMNVEV (reference sequence). There are 14 residues in the CDR3. V shed 2 bases and J 9 bases; nucleotides not matched to a gene: 5.

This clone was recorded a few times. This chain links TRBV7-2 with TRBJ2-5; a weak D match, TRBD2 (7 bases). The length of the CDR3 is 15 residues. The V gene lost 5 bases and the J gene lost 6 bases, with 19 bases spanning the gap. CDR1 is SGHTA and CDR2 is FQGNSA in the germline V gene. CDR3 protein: CASSDGSGGLQTQYF. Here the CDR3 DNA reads TGTGCCAGCAGCGACGGATCGGGGGGCTTGCAGACCCAGTACTTC.

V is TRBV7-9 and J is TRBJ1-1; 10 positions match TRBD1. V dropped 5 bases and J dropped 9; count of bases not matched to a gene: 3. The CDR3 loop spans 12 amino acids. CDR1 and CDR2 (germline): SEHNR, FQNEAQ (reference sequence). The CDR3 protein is CASSPTGGKAFF. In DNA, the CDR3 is TGTGCCAGCAGCCCGACAGGGGGCAAAGCTTTCTTT.

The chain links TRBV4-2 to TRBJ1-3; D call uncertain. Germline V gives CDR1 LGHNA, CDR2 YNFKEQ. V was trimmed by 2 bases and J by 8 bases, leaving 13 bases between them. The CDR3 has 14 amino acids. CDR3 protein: CASSQSSRRDTIYF. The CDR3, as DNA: TGTGCCAGCAGCCAAAGTAGTAGGAGGGACACCATATATTTT.

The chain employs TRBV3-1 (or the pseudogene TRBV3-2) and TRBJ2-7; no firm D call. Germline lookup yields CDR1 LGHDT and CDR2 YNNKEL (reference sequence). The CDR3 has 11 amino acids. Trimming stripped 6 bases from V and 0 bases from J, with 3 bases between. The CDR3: CASSHSYEQYF. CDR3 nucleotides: TGTGCCAGCAGTCACTCCTACGAGCAGTACTTC.

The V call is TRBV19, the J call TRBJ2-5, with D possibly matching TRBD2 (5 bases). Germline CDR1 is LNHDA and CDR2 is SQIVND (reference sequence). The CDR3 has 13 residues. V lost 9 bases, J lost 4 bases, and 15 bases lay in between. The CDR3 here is CASSQGSVETQYF. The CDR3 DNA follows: TGTGCCAGCTCCCAAGGTAGCGTAGAGACCCAGTACTTC.

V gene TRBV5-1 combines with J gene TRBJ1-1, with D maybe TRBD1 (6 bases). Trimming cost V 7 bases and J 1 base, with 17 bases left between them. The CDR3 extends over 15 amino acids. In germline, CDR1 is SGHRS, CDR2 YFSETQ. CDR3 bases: TGCGCCAGCGCCCCTTGGGGGGGACAGAACACTGAAGCTTTCTTT. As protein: CASAPWGGQNTEAFF.

The CDR3 nucleotides read TGTGCCAGCAGCCGGGACAGGGGAAGGAACAATGAGCAGTTCTTC. Translation: CASSRDRGRNNEQFF. The chain employs TRBV7-2 and TRBJ2-1, with TRBD1 identical over 10 bases. The V and J ends lost 5 bases and 5 bases, in that order; junction bases with no gene match: 6. The CDR3 runs to 15 residues. Germline CDR1 is SGHTA and CDR2 is FQGNSA.

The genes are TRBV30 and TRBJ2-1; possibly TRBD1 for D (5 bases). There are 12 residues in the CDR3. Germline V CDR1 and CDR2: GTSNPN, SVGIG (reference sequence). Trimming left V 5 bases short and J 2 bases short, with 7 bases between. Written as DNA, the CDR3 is TGTGCCTGGGACAGCACCTACAATGAGCAGTTCTTC. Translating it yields CAWDSTYNEQFF.

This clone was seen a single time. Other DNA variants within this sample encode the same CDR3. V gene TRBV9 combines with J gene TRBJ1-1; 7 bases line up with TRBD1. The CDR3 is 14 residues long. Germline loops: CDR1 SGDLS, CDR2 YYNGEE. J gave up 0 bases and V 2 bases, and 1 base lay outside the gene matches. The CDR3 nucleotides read TGTGCCAGCAGCGTCGGGACAGTGAACACTGAAGCTTTCTTT. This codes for CASSVGTVNTEAFF.

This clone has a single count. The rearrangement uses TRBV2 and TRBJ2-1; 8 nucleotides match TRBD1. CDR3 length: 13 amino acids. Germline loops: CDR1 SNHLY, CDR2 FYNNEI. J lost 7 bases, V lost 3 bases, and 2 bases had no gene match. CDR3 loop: CASSEDRENEQFF. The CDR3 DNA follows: TGTGCCAGCAGTGAGGACAGGGAGAATGAGCAGTTCTTC.

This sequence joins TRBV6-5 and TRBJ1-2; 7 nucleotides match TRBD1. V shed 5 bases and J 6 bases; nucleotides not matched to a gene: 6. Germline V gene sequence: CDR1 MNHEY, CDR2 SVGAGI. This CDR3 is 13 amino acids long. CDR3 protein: CASSHDRVHGYTF. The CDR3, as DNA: TGTGCCAGCAGTCATGACAGGGTTCATGGCTACACCTTC.

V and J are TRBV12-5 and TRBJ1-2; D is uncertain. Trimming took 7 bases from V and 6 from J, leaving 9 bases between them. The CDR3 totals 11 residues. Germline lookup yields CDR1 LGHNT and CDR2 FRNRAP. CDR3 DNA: TGTGCTAGTGTTGGAGGGAATGGCTACACCTTC. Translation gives CASVGGNGYTF.

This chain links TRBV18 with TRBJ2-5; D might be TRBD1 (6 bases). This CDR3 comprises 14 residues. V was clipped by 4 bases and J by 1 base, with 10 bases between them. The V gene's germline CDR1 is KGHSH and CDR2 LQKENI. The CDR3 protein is CASSLGQRQETQYF. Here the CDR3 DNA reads TGTGCCAGCTCACTTGGACAGCGCCAAGAGACCCAGTACTTC. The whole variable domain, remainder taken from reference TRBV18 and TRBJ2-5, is NAGVMQNPRHLVRRRGQEARLRCSPMKGHSHVYWYRQLPEEGLKFMVYLQKENIIDESGMPKERFSAEFPKEGPSILRIQQVVRGDSAAYFCASSLGQRQETQYFGPGTRLLVL.